This T cell receptor (beta chain) is from a study of shared clonotypes between healthy human individuals. The CDR3 runs 11 residues. Sequenced by immunoSEQ multiplex PCR; TCRdb stores in-frame clones only, minus some. The sample lists roughly 1.4 million clones, 97% to 99% seen once, with 0.36% in the top ten. In the case of this clone: One end of the junction fails to match germline, which may point to a read error.

The V and J genes are TRBV5-3 and TRBJ2-3; the D gene is possibly TRBD1 (6 bases). TRBV5-3 is placed among ORFs of uncertain function. The sequence was collected from a man between 25 and 39 years old in good health. The sequencing input was naive CD4+ T cells sorted from blood. Regarding subset: CD45RA+ positively selected. The CDR3 loop is CARSWTVTQYF. The CDR3 coding sequence is TGTGCCAGAAGCTGGACAGTTACGCAGTATTTT.